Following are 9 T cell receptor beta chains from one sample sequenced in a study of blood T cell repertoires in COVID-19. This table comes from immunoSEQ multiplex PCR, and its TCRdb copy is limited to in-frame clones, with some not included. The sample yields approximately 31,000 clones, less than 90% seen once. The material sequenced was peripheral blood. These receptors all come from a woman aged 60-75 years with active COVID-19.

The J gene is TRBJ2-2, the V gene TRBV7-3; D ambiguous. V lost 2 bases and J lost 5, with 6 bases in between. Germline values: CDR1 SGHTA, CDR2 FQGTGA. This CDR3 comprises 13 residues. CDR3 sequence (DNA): TGTGCCAGCAGCTTATTCTTGACCGGGGAGCTGTTTTTT. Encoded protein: CASSLFLTGELFF.

CDR3 nucleotide sequence: TGTGCCAGCTCTAGAGTACGGGCCGGGGGAACCGGGGAGCTGTTTTTT. Translated: CASSRVRAGGTGELFF. The chain uses TRBV18 and TRBJ2-2, with D possibly TRBD2 on 6 matching bases. The CDR3 extends over 16 amino acids. V was shortened by 6 bases and J by 5 bases, with 19 bases between the two germline ends. Germline assignment: CDR1 KGHSH and CDR2 LQKENI.

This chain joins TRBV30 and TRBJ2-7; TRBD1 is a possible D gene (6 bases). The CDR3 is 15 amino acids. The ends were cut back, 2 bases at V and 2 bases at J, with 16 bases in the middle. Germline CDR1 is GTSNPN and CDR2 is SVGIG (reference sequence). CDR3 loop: CAWSTSGTLAYEQYF. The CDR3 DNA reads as TGTGCCTGGAGTACCTCCGGGACACTTGCCTACGAGCAGTACTTC.

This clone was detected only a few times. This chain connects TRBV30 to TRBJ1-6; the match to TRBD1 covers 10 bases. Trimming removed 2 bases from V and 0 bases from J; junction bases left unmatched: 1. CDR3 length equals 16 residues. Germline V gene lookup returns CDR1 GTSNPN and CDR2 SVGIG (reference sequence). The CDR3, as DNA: TGTGCCTGGAGTTGGACAGGGGGCTCCTATAATTCACCCCTCCACTTT. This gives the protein CAWSWTGGSYNSPLHF.

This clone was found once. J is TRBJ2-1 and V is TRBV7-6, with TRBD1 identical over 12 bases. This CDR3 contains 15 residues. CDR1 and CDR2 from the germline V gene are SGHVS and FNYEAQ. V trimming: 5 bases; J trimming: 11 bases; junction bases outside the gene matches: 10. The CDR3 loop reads CASSDTGTGGGKQFF. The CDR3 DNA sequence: TGTGCCAGCAGCGACACCGGGACAGGGGGCGGGAAGCAGTTCTTC.

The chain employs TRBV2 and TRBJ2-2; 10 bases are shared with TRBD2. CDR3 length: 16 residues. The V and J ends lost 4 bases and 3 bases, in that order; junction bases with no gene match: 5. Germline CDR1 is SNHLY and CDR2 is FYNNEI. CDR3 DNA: TGTGCCAGCAGTGGACTAGCGGGTACCCACACCGGGGAGCTGTTTTTT. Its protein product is CASSGLAGTHTGELFF.

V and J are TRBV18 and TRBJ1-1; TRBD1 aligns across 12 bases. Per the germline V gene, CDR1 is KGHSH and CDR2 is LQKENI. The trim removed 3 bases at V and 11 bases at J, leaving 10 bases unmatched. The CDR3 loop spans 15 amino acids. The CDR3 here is CASSPTGQGAGKAFF. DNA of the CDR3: TGTGCCAGCTCACCCACGGGACAGGGGGCGGGTAAGGCTTTCTTT.

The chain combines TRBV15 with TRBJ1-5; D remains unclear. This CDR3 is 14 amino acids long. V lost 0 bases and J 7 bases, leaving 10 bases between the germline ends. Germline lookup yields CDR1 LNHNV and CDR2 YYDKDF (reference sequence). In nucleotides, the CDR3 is TGTGCCACCAGCAGAGATCCCGGGAGCCAGCCCCAGCATTTT. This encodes CATSRDPGSQPQHF.

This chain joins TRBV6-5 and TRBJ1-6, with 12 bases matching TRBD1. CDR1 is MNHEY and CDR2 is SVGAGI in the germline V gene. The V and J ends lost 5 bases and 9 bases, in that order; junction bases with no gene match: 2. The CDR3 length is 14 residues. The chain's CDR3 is CASSPGQGASPLHF. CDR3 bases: TGTGCCAGCAGTCCGGGACAGGGGGCTTCACCCCTCCACTTT.